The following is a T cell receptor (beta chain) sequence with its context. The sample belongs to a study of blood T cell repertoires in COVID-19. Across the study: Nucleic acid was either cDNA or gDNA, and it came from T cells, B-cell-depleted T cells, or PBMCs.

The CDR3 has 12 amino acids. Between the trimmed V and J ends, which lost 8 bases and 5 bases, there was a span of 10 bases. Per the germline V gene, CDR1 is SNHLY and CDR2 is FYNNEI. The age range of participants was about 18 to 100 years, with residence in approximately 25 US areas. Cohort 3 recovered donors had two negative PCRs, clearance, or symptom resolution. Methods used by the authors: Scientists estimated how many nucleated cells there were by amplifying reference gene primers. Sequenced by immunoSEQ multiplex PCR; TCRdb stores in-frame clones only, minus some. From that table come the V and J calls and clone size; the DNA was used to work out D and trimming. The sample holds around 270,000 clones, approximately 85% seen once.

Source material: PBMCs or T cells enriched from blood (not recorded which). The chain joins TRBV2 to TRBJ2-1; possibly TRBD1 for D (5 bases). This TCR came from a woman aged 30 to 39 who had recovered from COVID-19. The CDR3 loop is CASGGADNEQFF. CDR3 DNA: TGTGCCAGCGGTGGGGCAGACAATGAGCAGTTCTTC.